This T cell receptor (beta chain) was recorded in a study of blood T cell repertoires in COVID-19 (dated by TCRdb to about 2020). Looking at the study overall: Samples covering the acute and convalescent phases of COVID-19 were provided by collaborators in the United States, Italy and Spain. The repertoires were made available in a free public database intended to serve as a resource for research on the immune response to SARS-CoV-2. Samples were obtained from the ongoing ImmuneRACE study (first 160 participants) and from over 1,000 subjects provided by 6 global collaborators. Where HLA class I and class II types were available, the types were taken from metadata supplied by the sample provider, not from assay-based typing. Subjects who had been exposed to COVID-19, were actively infected with it, or had recovered from it provided the deeply sampled blood TCRbeta repertoires that made up the dataset. The material from the prospective study consisted of cDNA or gDNA derived from T cells, B-cell-depleted T cells, or PBMCs. Sample metadata almost always included a de-identified subject ID, COVID-19 status, age in years and sex. What the research found in general, with its limitations: The quantity of clinical and demographic metadata differed by source and by participant and was supplied without curation.

Samples from volunteer blood donors who had recovered from COVID-19 were contributed by a second Seattle source. Each collaborating institution followed its own protocols to collect whole blood in K2EDTA tubes. Collaborator samples were shipped for TCRbeta analysis as frozen whole blood, isolated PBMCs, or DNA extracted from either sample type. Taken from cysteine to phenylalanine, the CDR3 has 16 residues. The read is trimmed to its CDR3 DNA, 48 bases read in frame from base 1. CDR1 and CDR2, looked up from the germline V gene, are SGHRS and YFSETQ. Trimmed from V: 4 bases; trimmed from J: 4 bases; junction bases lacking a gene match: 8. This clone has a single count. Its cognate antigen has yet to be identified. Base qualities are missing; no much larger clone stands one base away. The immunoSEQ Assay, a bias-controlled multiplex PCR, was used to amplify TCRbeta CDR3 regions from genomic DNA. The published analysis was carried out like this. Within the assay, amplification of reference gene primers was used to estimate how many nucleated cells each sample contained. To quantify the absolute abundance of each unique TCRbeta CDR3 rearrangement, sequence reads were collapsed and filtered. Productive Simpson clonality was computed per sample as the square root of Simpson's diversity index over productive rearrangements. TCRdb mirrors the immuneACCESS table, restricted to in-frame sequences. Some clones are absent from its copies; in checked studies, under half trace to an unresolved V gene, and the reason for the others is unknown. That table supplies the V and J calls and clone size; D and trimming were determined from the DNA. A total of just over 250,000 clones appear in this sample, approximately 86% of them only once. The ten biggest clones cover approximately 9.8% of the sample.

The rearranged segments are TRBV5-1 and TRBJ2-1; 10 bases in the middle match TRBD2. Sequenced material: peripheral blood. This sequence was found in a middle-aged man who had recovered from COVID-19. Read as DNA, the sequence is TGCGCCAGCAGCCGGGTAGCGGGGGGAACATACAATGAGCAGTTCTTC. Its protein is CASSRVAGGTYNEQFF.